These 13 T cell receptor beta chains share one sample of origin, sequenced in a study of blood T cell repertoires in COVID-19. Clones were sequenced by immunoSEQ multiplex PCR, and TCRdb holds only the in-frame ones, with some missing. The sample consists of around 100,000 clones, about nine tenths of them appearing once. Material for sequencing was peripheral blood. Receptors originate from a man aged 45-60 years with active COVID-19.

The chain combines TRBV10-1 with TRBJ1-1; D unclear. This CDR3 contains 13 residues. Germline CDR1 WNHNN, CDR2 SYGVQD (reference sequence). V lost 4 bases to trimming and J lost 0 bases, with 6 bases between them. The CDR3 sequence is CASSGTVNTEAFF. The CDR3 region has the DNA TGCGCCAGCAGTGGCACTGTGAACACTGAAGCTTTCTTT.

The V call is TRBV6-5, the J call TRBJ2-3, with 10 nucleotides matching TRBD1. There are 15 residues in the CDR3. Germline lookup yields CDR1 MNHEY and CDR2 SVGAGI. J was trimmed by 3 bases and V by 7 bases; bases with no gene match: 7. This CDR3 reads CASMTGQGPTDTQYF. The CDR3 DNA is TGTGCCAGCATGACGGGACAGGGGCCTACAGATACGCAGTATTTT.

The chain joins TRBV20-1 to TRBJ1-1; 8 bases are a match to TRBD1. The CDR3 runs to 11 residues. Germline lookup yields CDR1 DFQATT and CDR2 SNEGSKA (reference sequence). Trimming removed 1 base from V and 9 bases from J; junction bases left unmatched: 1. Written as DNA, the CDR3 is TGCAGTGCTAGAGGCAGGGGGCAAGCTTTCTTT. Its protein is CSARGRGQAFF.

Only one count was recorded for this clone. CDR3 sequence: CASSQDGGAYNEQFF. The CDR3 DNA reads TGTGCCAGCAGCCAAGATGGGGGGGCTTACAATGAGCAGTTCTTC. This chain uses TRBV3-1 (or the pseudogene TRBV3-2) with TRBJ2-1, with D tentatively TRBD2 (7 bases). Trimming removed 0 bases from V and 4 bases from J, with 10 bases in between. Per germline, CDR1 LGHDT and CDR2 YNNKEL (reference sequence). The CDR3 is 15 amino acids.

The chain uses TRBV10-2 and TRBJ1-2; 11 nucleotides line up with TRBD1. The length of the CDR3 is 13 residues. Germline CDR1 reads WSHSY; CDR2 reads SAAADI. The J segment lost 7 bases and the V segment lost 8 bases, leaving 6 bases of the junction unmatched. The CDR3 bases are TGCGCCAGCGCCTTAGGGACAGGGGGTGGCTACACCTTC. Translation gives CASALGTGGGYTF.

This chain joins TRBV13 and TRBJ1-3; 7 bases align to TRBD1. V gave up 3 bases and J gave up 2 bases; unmatched junction bases: 10. Per the germline V gene, CDR1 is PRHDT and CDR2 is FYEKMQ (reference sequence). The CDR3 totals 17 residues. This CDR3 reads CASSFGPGQSAGNTIYF. CDR3 nucleotides: TGTGCCAGCAGCTTTGGCCCGGGACAGTCTGCTGGAAACACCATATATTTT.

V and J are TRBV6-2 or TRBV6-3 and TRBJ2-7, with TRBD2 identical over 8 bases. CDR3 length equals 15 residues. The germline CDR1 and CDR2 sequences are MNHEY and SVGEGT. Trimming removed 5 bases from V and 2 bases from J; junction bases left unmatched: 8. As DNA, the CDR3 is TGTGCCAGCAGTCGGAGCGGGAGTAGACCCTACGAGCAGTACGTC. It specifies CASSRSGSRPYEQYV.

This clone was observed a single time. The V and J genes are TRBV10-3 and TRBJ2-6, with TRBD1 matching 9 bases. Germline lookup yields CDR1 ENHRY and CDR2 SYGVKD. V gave up 5 bases and J gave up 2 bases; unmatched junction bases: 4. This CDR3 comprises 16 residues. DNA of the CDR3: TGTGCCATCAGTCCAACAGGGGGCCCTGGGGCCAACGTCCTGACTTTC. Protein sequence: CAISPTGGPGANVLTF.

The chain couples TRBV11-2 to TRBJ2-2; D call uncertain. V lost 6 bases and J 5 bases, leaving 10 bases between the germline ends. This CDR3 comprises 13 residues. Germline-derived CDR1 and CDR2 are SGHAT and FQNNGV. For the CDR3, the DNA is TGTGCCAGCAGGAGGAAGGATACCGGGGAGCTGTTTTTT. Protein product: CASRRKDTGELFF.

This sequence joins TRBV12-3 or TRBV12-4 and TRBJ2-4; D gene uncertain. The V and J ends lost 5 bases and 9 bases respectively, with 14 bases between them. The CDR3 covers 13 residues. For the CDR3, the DNA is TGTGCCAGCAGTCCGGCCGGCCGAGGCATTCAGTACTTC. Encoded protein: CASSPAGRGIQYF.

This chain joins TRBV5-6 and TRBJ1-1; TRBD1 might be the D (5 bases). The CDR3 totals 15 residues. Per the germline V gene, CDR1 is SGHDT and CDR2 is YYEEEE. With 1 base removed from V and 1 base from J, the gap between germline ends came to 11 bases. The CDR3 DNA is TGTGCCAGCAGCTTGCTGGGACTTACGAACACTGAAGCTTTCTTT. This translates into CASSLLGLTNTEAFF.

V and J are TRBV4-1 and TRBJ1-1; 9 nucleotides line up with TRBD1. The germline CDR1 and CDR2 sequences are MGHRA and YSYEKL. V lost 3 bases, J lost 3 bases, and 5 bases stayed unmatched. This CDR3 comprises 15 residues. The CDR3 nucleotides are TGCGCCAGCAGCCATTCCCGACAGGGGGACACTGAAGCTTTCTTT. Residues: CASSHSRQGDTEAFF.

This chain uses TRBV6-2 or TRBV6-3 with TRBJ2-3, with 9 bases matching TRBD1. The ends lost 0 bases at V and 2 bases at J; junction bases unmatched: 9. This CDR3 has 18 residues. CDR1 is MNHEY and CDR2 is SVGEGT in the germline V gene. CDR3 amino acids: CASSYSLGQGTVTDTQYF. The CDR3, as DNA: TGTGCCAGCAGTTACTCTCTGGGACAGGGAACGGTCACAGATACGCAGTATTTT.